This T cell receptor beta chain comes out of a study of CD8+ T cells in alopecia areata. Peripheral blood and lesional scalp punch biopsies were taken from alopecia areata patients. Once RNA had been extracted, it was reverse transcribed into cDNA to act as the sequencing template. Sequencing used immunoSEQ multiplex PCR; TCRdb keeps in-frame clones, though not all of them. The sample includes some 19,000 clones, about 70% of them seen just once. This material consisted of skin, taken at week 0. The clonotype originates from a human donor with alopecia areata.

The DNA of the CDR3 is TGTGCCAGTAGTAGGACTAGCAGGGGCACCGGGGAGCTGTTTTTT. Encoded protein: CASSRTSRGTGELFF. This chain joins TRBV19 and TRBJ2-2; 8 positions match TRBD2. Germline V gene lookup returns CDR1 LNHDA and CDR2 SQIVND (reference sequence). V dropped 4 bases and J dropped 4; count of bases not matched to a gene: 5. The CDR3 runs to 15 residues.